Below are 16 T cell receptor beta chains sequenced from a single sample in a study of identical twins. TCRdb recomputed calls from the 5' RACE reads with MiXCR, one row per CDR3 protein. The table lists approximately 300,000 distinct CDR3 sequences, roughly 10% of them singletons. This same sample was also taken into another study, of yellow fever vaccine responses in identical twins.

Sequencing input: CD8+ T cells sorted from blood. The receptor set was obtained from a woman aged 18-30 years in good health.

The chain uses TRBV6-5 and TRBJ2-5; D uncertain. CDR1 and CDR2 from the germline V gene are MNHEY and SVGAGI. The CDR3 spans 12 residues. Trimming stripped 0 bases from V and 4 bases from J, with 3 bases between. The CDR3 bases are TGTGCCAGCAGTTACTCAAGAGAGACCCAGTACTTC. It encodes CASSYSRETQYF.

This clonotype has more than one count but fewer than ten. DNA for the CDR3: TGTGCCAGCACCCCTGGGACAGGGGGAGAGACCCAGTACTTC. Translating it yields CASTPGTGGETQYF. The V and J genes are TRBV6-1 and TRBJ2-5; 11 bases align to TRBD1. This CDR3 has 14 residues. Unmatched junction bases numbered 5, after V lost 7 bases and J lost 4 bases. Germline V lookup: CDR1 MNHNS, CDR2 SASEGT.

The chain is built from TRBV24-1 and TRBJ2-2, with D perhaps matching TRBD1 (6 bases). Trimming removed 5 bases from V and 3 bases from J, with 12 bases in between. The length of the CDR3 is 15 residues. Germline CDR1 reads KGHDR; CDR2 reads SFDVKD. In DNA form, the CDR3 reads TGTGCCACCAGTGCTGGGACAATTCACACCGGGGAGCTGTTTTTT. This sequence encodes CATSAGTIHTGELFF.

The CDR3 protein is CASSDTSGGKRETQYF. CDR3 nucleotide sequence: TGTGCCAGCAGCGACACTAGCGGGGGGAAGCGGGAGACCCAGTACTTC. The rearrangement links TRBV9 to TRBJ2-5; 12 bases are shared with TRBD2. CDR3 length: 16 amino acids. Germline CDR1 reads SGDLS; CDR2 reads YYNGEE. V lost 3 bases and J lost 5; bases outside the gene matches: 8.

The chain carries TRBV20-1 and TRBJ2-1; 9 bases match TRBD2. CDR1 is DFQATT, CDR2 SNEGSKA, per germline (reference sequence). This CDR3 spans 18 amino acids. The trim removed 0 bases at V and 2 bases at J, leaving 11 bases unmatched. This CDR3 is CSARDWESSGSTYNEQFF. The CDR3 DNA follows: TGCAGTGCTAGAGATTGGGAAAGTAGCGGGAGTACCTACAATGAGCAGTTCTTC.

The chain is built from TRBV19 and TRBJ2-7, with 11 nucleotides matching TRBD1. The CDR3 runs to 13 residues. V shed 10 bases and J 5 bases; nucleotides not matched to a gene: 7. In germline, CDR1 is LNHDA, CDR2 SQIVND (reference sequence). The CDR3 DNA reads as TGTGCCACTGGATGGACAGGGGGCGACGAGCAGTACTTC. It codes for CATGWTGGDEQYF.

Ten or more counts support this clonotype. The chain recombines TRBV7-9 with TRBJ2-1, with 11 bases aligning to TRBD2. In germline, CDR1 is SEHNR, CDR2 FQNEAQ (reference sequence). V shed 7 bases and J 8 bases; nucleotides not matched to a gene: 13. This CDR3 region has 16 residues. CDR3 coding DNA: TGTGCCAGCACCCCACGGACTAGCGGGCCCCATGATGAGCAGTTCTTC. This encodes CASTPRTSGPHDEQFF.

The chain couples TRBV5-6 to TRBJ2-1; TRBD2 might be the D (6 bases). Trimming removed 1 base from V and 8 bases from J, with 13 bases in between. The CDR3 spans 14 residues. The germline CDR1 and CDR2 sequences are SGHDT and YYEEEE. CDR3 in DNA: TGTGCCAGCAGCTTGTTGCGGGGTTTGGATGAGCAGTTCTTC. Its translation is CASSLLRGLDEQFF.

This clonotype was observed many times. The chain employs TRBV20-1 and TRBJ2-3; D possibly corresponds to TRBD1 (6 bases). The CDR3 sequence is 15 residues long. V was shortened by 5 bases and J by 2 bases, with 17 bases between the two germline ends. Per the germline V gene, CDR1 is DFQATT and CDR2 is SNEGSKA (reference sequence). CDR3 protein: CSALRAGDPTDTQYF. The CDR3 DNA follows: TGCAGTGCTCTCCGGGCAGGGGACCCCACAGATACGCAGTATTTT.

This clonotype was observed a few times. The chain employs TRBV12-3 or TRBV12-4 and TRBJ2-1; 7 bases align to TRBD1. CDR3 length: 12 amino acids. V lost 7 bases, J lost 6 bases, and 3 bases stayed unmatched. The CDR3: CASIGTANEQFF. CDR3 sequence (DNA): TGTGCCAGCATAGGGACAGCCAATGAGCAGTTCTTC.

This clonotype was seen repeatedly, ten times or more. The CDR3 DNA sequence: TGTGCCAGCAGCTTGGTACAGGGGGCGACTGAAGCTTTCTTT. This codes for CASSLVQGATEAFF. V gene TRBV6-2 or TRBV6-3 combines with J gene TRBJ1-1, with TRBD1 matching 9 bases. This CDR3 comprises 14 residues. V was pared by 6 bases and J by 5 bases, with 7 bases of the junction left unmatched. Germline V gene data show CDR1 as MNHEY and CDR2 as SVGEGT.

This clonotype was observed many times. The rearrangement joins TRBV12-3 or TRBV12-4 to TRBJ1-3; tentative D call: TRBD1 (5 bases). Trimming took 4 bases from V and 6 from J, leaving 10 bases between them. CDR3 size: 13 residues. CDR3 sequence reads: CASSWDLTNTIYF. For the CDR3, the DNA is TGTGCCAGCAGTTGGGACTTGACAAACACCATATATTTT.

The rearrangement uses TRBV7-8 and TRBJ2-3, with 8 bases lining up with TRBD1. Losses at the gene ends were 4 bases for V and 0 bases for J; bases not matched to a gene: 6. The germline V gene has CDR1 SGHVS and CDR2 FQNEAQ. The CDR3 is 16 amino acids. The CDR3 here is CASSSEGQESTDTQYF. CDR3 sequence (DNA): TGTGCCAGCAGCTCTGAGGGACAGGAGAGCACAGATACGCAGTATTTT.

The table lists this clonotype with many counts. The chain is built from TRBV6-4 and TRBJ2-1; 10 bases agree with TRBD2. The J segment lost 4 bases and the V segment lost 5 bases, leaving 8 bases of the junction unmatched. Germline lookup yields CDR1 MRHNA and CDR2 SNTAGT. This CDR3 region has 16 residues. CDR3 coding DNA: TGTGCCAGCAGTCCGGCGGGGACTAGCGATTACAATGAGCAGTTCTTC. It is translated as CASSPAGTSDYNEQFF.

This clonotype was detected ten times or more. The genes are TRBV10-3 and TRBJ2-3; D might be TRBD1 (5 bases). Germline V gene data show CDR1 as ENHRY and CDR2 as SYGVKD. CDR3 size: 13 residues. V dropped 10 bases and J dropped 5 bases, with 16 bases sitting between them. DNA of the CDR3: TGTGCCAGACCCCGATCAACAGGAGATACGCAGTATTTT. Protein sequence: CARPRSTGDTQYF.

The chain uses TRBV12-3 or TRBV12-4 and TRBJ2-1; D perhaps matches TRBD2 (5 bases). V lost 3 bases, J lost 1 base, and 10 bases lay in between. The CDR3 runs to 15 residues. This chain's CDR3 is CASSFLALSYNEQFF. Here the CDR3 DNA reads TGTGCCAGCAGTTTTCTAGCACTTTCCTACAATGAGCAGTTCTTC.